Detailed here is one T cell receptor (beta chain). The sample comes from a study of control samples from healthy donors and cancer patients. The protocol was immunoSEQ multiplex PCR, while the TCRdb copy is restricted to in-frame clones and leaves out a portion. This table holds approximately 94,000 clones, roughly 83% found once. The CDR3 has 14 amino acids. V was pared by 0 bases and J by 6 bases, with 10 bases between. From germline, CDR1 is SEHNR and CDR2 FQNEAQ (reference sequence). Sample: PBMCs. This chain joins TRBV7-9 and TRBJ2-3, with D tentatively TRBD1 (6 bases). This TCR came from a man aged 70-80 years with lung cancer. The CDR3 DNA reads TGTGCCAGCAGCTTAGCTGTCCAGGGGGATACGCAGTATTTT. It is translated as CASSLAVQGDTQYF.